This is a list of T cell receptor beta chains from one sample in a study of blood T cell repertoires in COVID-19. Assay: immunoSEQ multiplex PCR; the TCRdb copy retains only in-frame clones and omits some. The sample gives 150,000 to 200,000 clones, roughly 80% of which show up once; 1.5% is in the top ten. Sample: peripheral blood. The origin of the receptors is a human donor in a cohort sampled during active COVID-19. The CDR3 runs from the conserved cysteine through the conserved F or W.

TRBJ2-1 TRBV29-1 CSVETRDNEQFF
TRBJ2-7 TRBV7-9 CASSLGQGPTYEQYF
TRBJ2-7 TRBV7-2 CASSPSGGPFEQYF
TRBJ1-2 TRBV4-3 CASSLFSGGDYGYTF
TRBJ1-1 TRBV29-1 CSTNRGTEAFF
TRBJ1-5 TRBV25-1 CASSDDRGYQPQHF
TRBJ2-7 TRBV7-6 CASSLAGRGGSYEQYF
TRBJ1-5 TRBV6-6 CASNRGLDQPQHF
TRBJ1-1 TRBV10-3 CAISGVNRGETEAFF
TRBJ1-5 TRBV18 CASSLGQGASQPQHF
TRBJ1-2 TRBV19 CASSISSLYGYTF
TRBJ1-2 TRBV19 CASSVPQGTYGYTF
TRBJ2-7 TRBV16 CASSQSTSGRDAEQYF
TRBJ1-5 TRBV6-5 CASTEGGGSNQPQHF
TRBJ2-7 TRBV5-1 CASSASSGGAVYEQYF
TRBJ1-5 TRBV19 CASSMGFNQPQHF
TRBJ2-7 TRBV5-1 CASSHLSGVISYEQYF
TRBJ2-5 TRBV7-2 CASSSDRAPGETQYF
TRBJ1-2 TRBV2 CASSGGTGGGYTF
TRBJ1-4 TRBV7-6 CASSPSTGLLNEKLFF
TRBJ1-5 TRBV7-8 CASSWETGGNQPQHF
TRBJ1-1 TRBV5-1 CASSYTGTGISTEAFF
TRBJ1-2 TRBV11-2 CASSLDSEANYGYTF
TRBJ2-7 TRBV5-4 CASSPTSGRPYEQYF